These T cell receptor beta chains were read from a single sample in a study of vaccination effects on CD4 cells after COVID-19. Clones were sequenced by immunoSEQ multiplex PCR, and TCRdb holds only the in-frame ones, with some missing. The sample has about 21,000 clones, roughly four fifths seen once. No antigen has been assigned to these receptors. Here the sequenced sample was CD4+ T cells from PBMCs cultured with HCoV-NL63 spike peptides, taken before COVID-19 vaccination. Receptors were obtained from a human donor who received a COVID-19 vaccine. CDR3s include the opening cysteine and the closing phenylalanine or tryptophan. The D gene is left open where the match is weak. Some rows have no size entry. The others give once, few or many, or a class for an expanded clone.

NA,TRBV3-1/TRBV3-2,TRBD1,TRBJ1-1,TGTGCCAGCAGCCCCGCACAGGGGTGGACTGAAGCTTTCTTT,CASSPAQGWTEAFF
NA,TRBV11-2,NA,TRBJ2-2,TGTGCCAGCAGCTTAACTCCAGGGAACACCGGGGAGCTGTTTTTT,CASSLTPGNTGELFF
NA,TRBV6-2/TRBV6-3,TRBD2,TRBJ2-1,TGTGCCAGCAGCCATACTAGCGGGAGTTACGATGAGCAGTTCTTC,CASSHTSGSYDEQFF
NA,TRBV19,NA,TRBJ1-4,TGTGCCACCGGACTGGCCGAAAAACTGTTTTTT,CATGLAEKLFF
NA,TRBV19,TRBD1,TRBJ1-1,TGTGCCAGTAGTATTGACAGGGGGCTTCGAGGGGCTTTCTTT,CASSIDRGLRGAFF
NA,TRBV7-9,TRBD1,TRBJ2-7,TGTGCCAGCAGCCGACAGGGGTCCGAGCAGTACTTC,CASSRQGSEQYF
once,TRBV11-2,TRBD2,TRBJ2-7,TGTGCCAGCAGCTTAGGGGCTAGCGGTTCCTACGAGCAGTACTTC,CASSLGASGSYEQYF
NA,TRBV4-3,NA,TRBJ1-1,TGCGCCAGCAGCCAAGAAGTAGGCAGAAGGGACACTGAAGCTTTCTTT,CASSQEVGRRDTEAFF
NA,TRBV28,NA,TRBJ2-3,TGTGCCAGCAACCAAACCCCGCGGACAGATACGCAGTATTTT,CASNQTPRTDTQYF
once,TRBV10-3,TRBD1,TRBJ1-1,TGTGCCATCAGGATAGGGGGCCGCACTGAAGCTTTCTTT,CAIRIGGRTEAFF
NA,TRBV7-9,NA,TRBJ1-2,TGTGCCAGCAGCTCGAGAACGATGAGGAACCGCCGGCTGGGCTATGGCTACACCTTC,CASSSRTMRNRRLGYGYTF
NA,TRBV29-1,TRBD1,TRBJ2-4,TGCAGCGTTGAAGATGACAGGGGGCGAGGGCACATTCAGTACTTC,CSVEDDRGRGHIQYF
NA,TRBV28,NA,TRBJ2-5,TGTGCCAGCAGTTTATTTGGGACCCAGTACTTC,CASSLFGTQYF
NA,TRBV13,TRBD2,TRBJ2-7,TGTGCCAGCAGGTCACGGGCTAGCGGATCCTACGAGCAGTACTTC,CASRSRASGSYEQYF
NA,TRBV30,NA,TRBJ1-4,TGTGCCTGGGGTGAGGAGGGGGAAAAACTGTTTTTT,CAWGEEGEKLFF
NA,TRBV7-9,NA,TRBJ1-1,TGTGCCAGCAGCTTAGACCACACCGCGAACACTGAAGCTTTCTTT,CASSLDHTANTEAFF
once,TRBV9,NA,TRBJ1-5,TGTGCCAGCAGCGTCACGGATAGCAATCAGCCCCAGCATTTT,CASSVTDSNQPQHF
NA,TRBV27,NA,TRBJ2-3,TGTGCCAGCAGTCTTACTGTAGCAGATACGCAGTATTTT,CASSLTVADTQYF
few,TRBV6-1,NA,TRBJ1-3,TGTGCCAGCAGTGAGGGCCCGGGCGCTGGAAACACCATATATTTT,CASSEGPGAGNTIYF
NA,TRBV5-1,TRBD2,TRBJ2-1,TGCGCCAGCAGCTACCGACTAGCGGGACTCTTAACCTACAATGAGCAGTTCTTC,CASSYRLAGLLTYNEQFF
NA,TRBV28,NA,TRBJ2-1,TGTGCCAGCAGTTTTGAGAAACTAAGGCCTTCCTACAATGAGCAGTTCTTC,CASSFEKLRPSYNEQFF
NA,TRBV24-1,TRBD1,TRBJ2-3,TGTGCCACCAGTGAGGGCGACAGGGGCCCAGATACGCAGTATTTT,CATSEGDRGPDTQYF
NA,TRBV5-1,TRBD2,TRBJ2-1,TGCGCCAGCAGCCTAAGGACTAGCGGGAGCGAGGAGCAGTTCTTC,CASSLRTSGSEEQFF
NA,TRBV6-2/TRBV6-3,NA,TRBJ2-7,TGTGCCAGCAGTCCGACAGGATACGAGCAGTACTTC,CASSPTGYEQYF
NA,TRBV4-1,NA,TRBJ1-6,TGCGCCAGCAGCCAAGATGGGGCAGGGCTGACCTATAATTCACCCCTCCACTTT,CASSQDGAGLTYNSPLHF
NA,TRBV3-1/TRBV3-2,TRBD2,TRBJ2-5,TGTGCCAGCAGCCCCACTAGCGGGAAGTGGGAGACCCAGTACTTC,CASSPTSGKWETQYF
NA,TRBV18,NA,TRBJ2-1,TGTGCCAGCTCTCGTCTCAATCTGGGGGGGGCAAGGAATGAGCAGTTCTTC,CASSRLNLGGARNEQFF
NA,TRBV6-1,NA,TRBJ1-1,TGTGCCAGCACTGCGACAGGAGTGAACACTGAAGCTTTCTTT,CASTATGVNTEAFF
NA,TRBV28,NA,TRBJ2-7,TGTGCCAGCAGTTTTGTATGGGGACGCTCCTACGAGCAGTACTTC,CASSFVWGRSYEQYF
NA,TRBV5-6,NA,TRBJ1-1,TGTGCCAGCACCACCCCCCATAAAGATGTGGGTTCTGAAGCTTTCTTT,CASTTPHKDVGSEAFF
few,TRBV7-9,NA,TRBJ2-7,TGTGCCAGCAGCTTAGCGGCCCAAGAACGGAAGTACTTC,CASSLAAQERKYF
NA,TRBV28,NA,TRBJ1-2,TGTGCCAGCAGCCTGGGGGCAGTTTATGGCTACACCTTC,CASSLGAVYGYTF
NA,TRBV6-6,TRBD2,TRBJ2-1,TGTGCCAGCAGTTACGCTAGGCTAGCGGAGTACAATGAGCAGTTCTTC,CASSYARLAEYNEQFF
NA,TRBV12-3/TRBV12-4,NA,TRBJ1-2,TGTGCCAGCAGTTTGAGGGGATATGGCTACACCTTC,CASSLRGYGYTF
NA,TRBV3-1/TRBV3-2,NA,TRBJ2-7,TGTGCCAGCAGCCAAGCCGTGGCCGCCCTCGAGCAGTACTTC,CASSQAVAALEQYF
once,TRBV5-1,NA,TRBJ2-1,TGCGCCAGCAGCCAGGGGGGCCTTTACAATGAGCAGTTCTTC,CASSQGGLYNEQFF
NA,TRBV6-1,NA,TRBJ1-2,TGTGCCAGCAGTGAAGAGCCGTGGGGGGCTGGCTATGGCTACACCTTC,CASSEEPWGAGYGYTF
NA,TRBV7-2,NA,TRBJ2-1,TGTGCCAGCAGCTTAGAAGGTAGCGGCTCTTACAATGAGCAGTTCTTC,CASSLEGSGSYNEQFF